What follows are 30 T cell receptor beta chains derived from one specimen sequenced in a study of somatic mutations in cytotoxic T cells in rheumatoid arthritis. The repertoire was sequenced with immunoSEQ multiplex PCR; TCRdb's copy has only in-frame clones and lacks some. Here the sample spans more than 9,000 clones, under 95% being singletons. Sample: CD8+ T cells sorted from blood. These receptors were obtained from a woman aged 18-30 years with rheumatoid arthritis.

The chain joins TRBV9 to TRBJ1-2; tentatively, D is TRBD1 (6 bases). The CDR3 is made up of 13 amino acids. The germline gives CDR1 SGDLS, CDR2 YYNGEE. V lost 3 bases and J 6 bases, leaving 12 bases between the germline ends. The CDR3 protein is CASSASRGHGYTF. As DNA, the CDR3 is TGTGCCAGCAGCGCGTCCAGGGGCCATGGCTACACCTTC.

This clone was seen a few times. A read error likely explains this, since a far larger clone differs by one base. The V and J genes are TRBV4-2 and TRBJ1-5; 8 positions match TRBD1. After removal of 3 bases from V and 5 bases from J, the junction contained 9 bases not matched to a gene. Per germline, CDR1 LGHNA and CDR2 YNFKEQ. The length of the CDR3 is 16 residues. The CDR3: CASSHIGQGPYQPQHF. DNA of the CDR3: TGTGCCAGCAGCCATATAGGACAGGGACCGTATCAGCCCCAGCATTTT.

This clone has a single count. Here the CDR3 DNA reads TGTGCCAGCACCGTCGACAGGGCCGACCACAATGAGCAGTTCTTC. It codes for CASTVDRADHNEQFF. The rearrangement uses TRBV9 and TRBJ2-1, with 7 bases fitting TRBD1. Germline V gene sequence: CDR1 SGDLS, CDR2 YYNGEE. The J segment lost 5 bases and the V segment lost 6 bases, leaving 11 bases of the junction unmatched. The CDR3 consists of 15 residues.

This chain uses TRBV7-8 with TRBJ2-5; TRBD1 matches at 7 bases. The CDR3 is made up of 13 amino acids. Germline V gives CDR1 SGHVS, CDR2 FQNEAQ. V lost 7 bases, J lost 5 bases, and 7 bases stayed unmatched. CDR3 region: CASKYRGWETQYF. The CDR3 DNA is TGTGCCAGCAAATACAGGGGATGGGAGACCCAGTACTTC.

The chain joins TRBV12-5 to TRBJ2-7; maybe TRBD1 (6 bases). CDR1 is LGHNT, CDR2 FRNRAP, per germline. CDR3 size: 15 residues. Trimming shortened V by 5 bases and J by 6 bases, and 20 bases separated the two germline ends. The CDR3 loop reads CASGPWVDSPREQYF. The CDR3 nucleotides read TGTGCTAGTGGTCCTTGGGTGGACAGCCCCCGCGAGCAGTACTTC.

The gene calls are TRBV27 and TRBJ2-7; D perhaps matches TRBD1 (6 bases). Germline-derived CDR1 and CDR2 are MNHEY and SMNVEV (reference sequence). This CDR3 comprises 15 residues. Trimming stripped 5 bases from V and 5 bases from J, with 19 bases between. The CDR3 sequence: CASSPGAGVTDEQYF. CDR3 nucleotide sequence: TGTGCCAGCAGTCCGGGTGCAGGGGTGACCGACGAGCAGTACTTC.

The V and J genes are TRBV7-6 and TRBJ1-5, with TRBD1 matching over 8 bases. Germline lookup yields CDR1 SGHVS and CDR2 FNYEAQ. This CDR3 has 12 residues. J lost 15 bases, V lost 5 bases, and 9 bases had no gene match. The CDR3 here is CASSAGTGPSHF. DNA of the CDR3: TGTGCCAGCAGCGCTGGGACAGGCCCCTCGCATTTT.

This clone was detected once. The chain uses TRBV15 and TRBJ2-7, with 11 bases fitting TRBD1. There are 17 residues in the CDR3. The V gene's germline CDR1 is LNHNV and CDR2 YYDKDF (reference sequence). V lost 0 bases and J lost 6; bases outside the gene matches: 10. The CDR3 DNA reads as TGTGCCACCAGCAGAGATAGGACAGGGGGCCGGTATCGCGAGCAGTACTTC. Translating it yields CATSRDRTGGRYREQYF.

V usage is TRBV11-1 and J usage is TRBJ2-6; D is uncertain. This CDR3 region has 17 residues. Germline V gene lookup returns CDR1 SGHAT and CDR2 FQDESV (reference sequence). Trimming removed 3 bases from V and 0 bases from J, with 12 bases in between. The CDR3 nucleotides read TGTGCCAGCAGCTTTGTTTCATCCAGCTCTGGGGCCAACGTCCTGACTTTC. It specifies CASSFVSSSSGANVLTF.

This chain uses TRBV7-6 with TRBJ1-5, with D uncertain. The CDR3 length is 15 residues. Trimming cost V 1 base and J 0 bases, with 7 bases left between them. Germline values: CDR1 SGHVS, CDR2 FNYEAQ. This CDR3 is CASSLDSYSNQPQHF. Here the CDR3 DNA reads TGTGCCAGCAGCTTAGACAGCTATAGCAATCAGCCCCAGCATTTT.

The chain recombines TRBV7-2 with TRBJ2-2; 7 nucleotides match TRBD1. V shed 6 bases and J 4 bases; nucleotides not matched to a gene: 8. This CDR3 spans 15 amino acids. The germline V gene has CDR1 SGHTA and CDR2 FQGNSA. The CDR3 loop is CASSFTGEGTGELFF. DNA for the CDR3: TGTGCCAGCAGTTTCACAGGGGAAGGCACCGGGGAGCTGTTTTTT.

This clone was found once. The J gene is TRBJ2-7, the V gene TRBV6-5; 9 bases are shared with TRBD2. Trimming took 6 bases from V and 4 from J; bases not matched to a gene: 7. This CDR3 has 14 amino acids. CDR1 MNHEY and CDR2 SVGAGI come from the germline V gene. CDR3 region: CASRPAGGSYEQYF. For the CDR3, the DNA is TGTGCCAGCAGACCGGCGGGAGGGAGTTACGAGCAGTACTTC.

The chain has TRBV28 and TRBJ2-7; TRBD2 is a possible D gene (6 bases). The CDR3 covers 12 residues. The V end was cut by 8 bases, the J end by 4 bases, with 12 bases between. CDR1 and CDR2 from the germline V gene are MDHEN and SYDVKM. For the CDR3, the DNA is TGTGCCAGCTTGCGGGGCGGGTACGAGCAGTACTTC. It codes for CASLRGGYEQYF.

This sequence joins TRBV13 and TRBJ1-2, with 7 positions matching TRBD1. Germline CDR1 is PRHDT and CDR2 is FYEKMQ (reference sequence). The CDR3 has 14 amino acids. Trimming at V came to 3 bases and at J to 5 bases, leaving 6 bases not matched to a gene. CDR3 residues: CASSFRGTDYGYTF. CDR3 sequence (DNA): TGTGCCAGCAGCTTCAGGGGGACGGATTATGGCTACACCTTC.

This clone was recorded only once. This sequence joins TRBV15 and TRBJ1-1; tentative D call: TRBD1 (5 bases). V was trimmed by 0 bases and J by 5 bases, leaving 13 bases between them. The CDR3 consists of 15 residues. CDR1 and CDR2 (germline): LNHNV, YYDKDF (reference sequence). The CDR3: CATSRDQGRLTEAFF. In nucleotides, the CDR3 is TGTGCCACCAGCAGAGACCAGGGAAGGCTTACTGAAGCTTTCTTT.

This chain connects TRBV5-1 to TRBJ1-3, with a tentative D call TRBD1 (6 bases). With 2 bases removed from V and 0 bases from J, the gap between germline ends came to 15 bases. Germline values: CDR1 SGHRS, CDR2 YFSETQ. The CDR3 runs 17 residues. CDR3 in DNA: TGCGCCAGCAGCTTATACAGACAGGACAGCTCTGGAAACACCATATATTTT. It specifies CASSLYRQDSSGNTIYF.

About this clone: It is likely a read error, because the conserved phenylalanine at the end of the CDR3 is missing. The gene calls are TRBV27 and TRBJ2-3; D is ambiguous. CDR1 and CDR2 (germline): MNHEY, SMNVEV (reference sequence). The V gene lost 3 bases and the J gene lost 3 bases, with 7 bases spanning the gap. This CDR3 contains 13 residues. This CDR3 reads CASSFSGTDTQYL. The CDR3 DNA sequence: TGTGCCAGCAGTTTCTCCGGTACAGATACGCAGTATCTT.

The chain uses TRBV6-4 and TRBJ2-5; 12 bases are a match to TRBD1. V was clipped by 3 bases and J by 5 bases; unmatched bases: 1. CDR1 is MRHNA and CDR2 is SNTAGT in the germline V gene. There are 14 residues in the CDR3. DNA for the CDR3: TGTGCCAGCAGTGAGGGACAGGGGGCGGAGACCCAGTACTTC. Residues: CASSEGQGAETQYF.

The genes are TRBV6-5 and TRBJ2-1; TRBD2 matches 11 bases. CDR1 is MNHEY and CDR2 is SVGAGI in the germline V gene. The V and J ends lost 5 bases and 8 bases, in that order; junction bases with no gene match: 5. CDR3 length: 14 residues. This CDR3 is CASSLSGGVYEQFF. The CDR3 bases are TGTGCCAGCAGTCTTAGCGGGGGGGTCTATGAGCAGTTCTTC.

The genes are TRBV28 and TRBJ2-7, with 15 bases fitting TRBD2. CDR3 length: 17 amino acids. Germline trimming cut 10 bases from V and 3 bases from J; bases unmatched to any gene: 13. In germline, CDR1 is MDHEN, CDR2 SYDVKM. The DNA for the CDR3 is TGTGCCACCACTTCGGGACTAGCGGGAGGAGAATACTACGAGCAGTACTTC. It codes for CATTSGLAGGEYYEQYF.

The chain carries TRBV27 and TRBJ2-1; 8 bases align to TRBD1. The CDR3 sequence is 12 residues long. Germline V gene lookup returns CDR1 MNHEY and CDR2 SMNVEV (reference sequence). The CDR3, as DNA: TGTGTGACAGGGGTCTCCTACAATGAGCAGTTCTTC. It is translated as CVTGVSYNEQFF.

The J gene is TRBJ1-2, the V gene TRBV5-4; D not resolved. This CDR3 has 13 amino acids. Germline CDR1 SGHNT, CDR2 YYREEE (reference sequence). Trimming pared 4 bases from V and 3 bases from J, leaving 10 bases between. The CDR3 is CASSAPGDYGYTF. As DNA, the CDR3 is TGTGCCAGCAGCGCACCGGGAGACTATGGCTACACCTTC.

The sample holds one count of this clone. The rearrangement joins TRBV9 to TRBJ2-1; 9 nucleotides agree with TRBD2. Per germline, CDR1 SGDLS and CDR2 YYNGEE. The CDR3 contains 15 residues. J was trimmed by 10 bases and V by 3 bases; bases with no gene match: 11. CDR3 DNA sequence: TGTGCCAGCAGCGCCCCAGCGGGGGGCTTTGGGGAGCAGTTCTTC. Amino acids: CASSAPAGGFGEQFF.

The chain is built from TRBV9 and TRBJ2-7; D possibly corresponds to TRBD2 (6 bases). This CDR3 has 15 amino acids. Germline lookup yields CDR1 SGDLS and CDR2 YYNGEE. V was cut by 4 bases and J by 3 bases, with 17 bases left in between. The CDR3 DNA is TGTGCCAGCAGCTTCTCATCGGCGCGGGACTACGAGCAGTACTTC. Protein: CASSFSSARDYEQYF. Looking up the rest from reference TRBV9 and TRBJ2-7 gives the full variable domain: DSGVTQTPKHLITATGQRVTLRCSPRSGDLSVYWYQQSLDQGLQFLIQYYNGEERAKGNILERFSAQQFPDLHSELNLSSLELGDSALYFCASSFSSARDYEQYFGPGTRLTVT.

This clone was counted only a few times. The chain uses TRBV30 and TRBJ1-2; 7 positions agree with TRBD1. V gave up 1 base and J gave up 4 bases; unmatched junction bases: 6. The CDR3 runs to 14 residues. Germline V gene lookup returns CDR1 GTSNPN and CDR2 SVGIG (reference sequence). The chain's CDR3 is CAWSDRGRIYGYTF. The CDR3 DNA sequence: TGTGCCTGGAGTGACAGGGGTAGGATCTATGGCTACACCTTC.

The table lists this clone with a count of one. The chain is built from TRBV19 and TRBJ2-2; 11 bases map to TRBD2. CDR3 length equals 15 residues. Germline lookup yields CDR1 LNHDA and CDR2 SQIVND (reference sequence). V shed 7 bases, J shed 3 bases, and the junction held 4 bases outside the gene matches. In nucleotides, the CDR3 is TGTGCCAGTAAGGGACTAGCGGACCACACCGGGGAGCTGTTTTTT. This encodes CASKGLADHTGELFF. The whole variable domain, filled in from reference TRBV19 and TRBJ2-2, reads DGGITQSPKYLFRKEGQNVTLSCEQNLNHDAMYWYRQDPGQGLRLIYYSQIVNDFQKGDIAEGYSVSREKKESFPLTVTSAQKNPTAFYLCASKGLADHTGELFFGEGSRLTVL.

This sequence joins TRBV19 and TRBJ1-1, with TRBD1 matching over 9 bases. The CDR3 covers 18 residues. V gave up 8 bases and J gave up 8 bases; unmatched junction bases: 24. Germline CDR1 is LNHDA and CDR2 is SQIVND (reference sequence). The CDR3 loop reads CASGDTGTGWAQETEAFF. CDR3 sequence (DNA): TGTGCCAGTGGGGACACCGGGACAGGGTGGGCCCAAGAGACGGAAGCTTTCTTT.

The chain links TRBV28 to TRBJ2-2; tentative D call: TRBD1 (5 bases). With 6 bases removed from V and 2 bases from J, the gap between germline ends came to 13 bases. Germline lookup yields CDR1 MDHEN and CDR2 SYDVKM. The CDR3 contains 15 residues. CDR3 loop: CASSPLGENTGELFF. In nucleotides, the CDR3 is TGTGCCAGCAGCCCCTTAGGGGAAAACACCGGGGAGCTGTTTTTT.

The CDR3 loop reads CASSVQGGSYEQYF. The DNA for the CDR3 is TGTGCCAGCAGCGTACAGGGGGGCTCCTACGAGCAGTACTTC. The chain joins TRBV11-2 to TRBJ2-5; 8 bases map to TRBD1. The J call may be faulty, since TRBJ2-7 better matches the DNA end. CDR3 length: 14 residues. In germline, CDR1 is SGHAT, CDR2 FQNNGV.

The chain recombines TRBV7-6 with TRBJ1-1; D possibly corresponds to TRBD1 (5 bases). V was clipped by 5 bases and J by 0 bases, with 16 bases between them. This CDR3 spans 16 amino acids. The V gene's germline CDR1 is SGHVS and CDR2 FNYEAQ. CDR3 bases: TGTGCCAGCAGCCGACGGACACAGACGATGAACACTGAAGCTTTCTTT. It specifies CASSRRTQTMNTEAFF.